These 21 T cell receptor beta chains were all obtained from the same sample, sequenced in a study of neurological immune-mediated disorders. TCRdb reprocessed the 5' RACE reads via MiXCR and lists one record per CDR3 protein. The sample consists of about 59,000 distinct CDR3 sequences, 24% of them appearing once. Time point described: technical triplicate 2. Sequenced material: PBMCs. These receptors originate from a man aged 55-75 years with HTLV-1-associated myelopathy (HAM/TSP).

V usage is TRBV10-3 and J usage is TRBJ2-7, with 9 bases aligning to TRBD1. The CDR3 spans 13 residues. CDR1 and CDR2 from the germline V gene are ENHRY and SYGVKD. Germline trimming cut 8 bases from V and 3 bases from J; bases unmatched to any gene: 5. CDR3 loop: CAISGTGIYEQYF. As DNA, the CDR3 is TGTGCCATCTCCGGGACAGGGATCTACGAGCAGTACTTC.

This clonotype was recorded at least ten times. The rearrangement links TRBV15 to TRBJ2-1, with TRBD2 as a possible D gene (6 bases). Germline V gene data show CDR1 as LNHNV and CDR2 as YYDKDF (reference sequence). Trimming removed 5 bases at V and 4 bases at J, with 18 bases between. This CDR3 is 16 amino acids long. The CDR3 bases are TGTGCCACCAGCGACCGGGAGAGAGGGGTTTACAATGAGCAGTTCTTC. This gives the protein CATSDRERGVYNEQFF.

This clonotype occurred many times. The chain uses TRBV6-6 and TRBJ2-7; D gene unclear. This CDR3 contains 13 residues. The ends were cut back, 3 bases at V and 3 bases at J, with 9 bases in the middle. CDR1 MNHNY and CDR2 SVGAGI come from the germline V gene (reference sequence). The CDR3 protein is CASSYALNYEQYF. The CDR3, as DNA: TGTGCCAGCAGTTATGCACTCAACTACGAGCAGTACTTC.

This clonotype occurred many times. The rearrangement uses TRBV10-3 and TRBJ1-4, with D hard to call. Trimming removed 4 bases at V and 8 bases at J, with 11 bases between. Germline V CDR1 and CDR2: ENHRY, SYGVKD. The length of the CDR3 is 13 residues. The CDR3 reads CAISVEREEKLFF. The CDR3 DNA is TGTGCCATCAGTGTGGAAAGAGAAGAAAAACTGTTTTTT.

The J gene is TRBJ2-1, the V gene TRBV4-1; 10 nucleotides align to TRBD1. The J segment lost 16 bases and the V segment lost 3 bases, leaving 6 bases of the junction unmatched. The germline V gene encodes CDR1 MGHRA and CDR2 YSYEKL. The CDR3 runs to 12 residues. Here the CDR3 DNA reads TGCGCCAGCAGCCACCCCGGGACAGGGGCTTTCTTC. It translates to CASSHPGTGAFF.

The CDR3 loop reads CASSGGYTF. CDR3 nucleotides: TGTGCCAGCAGTGGAGGCTACACCTTC. The V call is TRBV2, the J call TRBJ1-2; D not certain. CDR3 length: 9 amino acids. Germline CDR1 is SNHLY and CDR2 is FYNNEI. Trimming stripped 4 bases from V and 8 bases from J, with 2 bases between.

This clonotype was detected only a few times. V is TRBV7-3 and J is TRBJ2-2, with D hard to call. V was shortened by 5 bases and J by 6 bases, with 10 bases between the two germline ends. The CDR3 is 13 amino acids. Germline V lookup: CDR1 SGHTA, CDR2 FQGTGA. CDR3 sequence reads: CASSPVGSGELFF. In nucleotides, the CDR3 is TGTGCCAGCAGCCCCGTCGGGTCCGGGGAGCTGTTTTTT.

The rearrangement uses TRBV27 and TRBJ1-1; the D is unclear. V lost 0 bases to trimming and J lost 0 bases, with 11 bases between them. The CDR3 sequence is 16 residues long. Germline loops: CDR1 MNHEY, CDR2 SMNVEV (reference sequence). In DNA, the CDR3 is TGTGCCAGCAGTTTATCGTCGGGCAGGATGAACACTGAAGCTTTCTTT. It codes for CASSLSSGRMNTEAFF.

The rearrangement links TRBV15 to TRBJ2-7; 8 bases map to TRBD1. CDR3 length: 15 residues. CDR1 and CDR2 (germline): LNHNV, YYDKDF (reference sequence). The V gene end was trimmed by 2 bases and the J gene end by 2 bases; junction bases not matched to a gene: 5. CDR3 in amino acids: CATSRPGTGAYEQYF. The CDR3 DNA reads TGTGCCACCAGCAGACCAGGGACAGGTGCCTACGAGCAGTACTTC. Complete variable domain (other parts from reference TRBV15 and TRBJ2-7): DAMVIQNPRYQVTQFGKPVTLSCSQTLNHNVMYWYQQKSSQAPKLLFHYYDKDFNNEADTPDNFQSRRPNTSFCFLDIRSPGLGDTAMYLCATSRPGTGAYEQYFGPGTRLTVT.

Sample share makes this clonotype medium-sized. The chain employs TRBV10-2 and TRBJ2-7, with TRBD2 as a possible D gene (5 bases). CDR1 and CDR2 from the germline V gene are WSHSY and SAAADI. The CDR3 runs 13 residues. V lost 8 bases to trimming and J lost 2 bases, with 13 bases between them. CDR3: CASGLQRTYEQYF. CDR3 nucleotides: TGCGCCAGCGGATTACAGCGGACCTACGAGCAGTACTTC.

This clonotype occurred many times. The chain carries TRBV9 and TRBJ2-5; a weak D match, TRBD2 (5 bases). Germline V CDR1 and CDR2: SGDLS, YYNGEE. The CDR3 extends over 13 amino acids. The V end was cut by 0 bases, the J end by 5 bases, with 8 bases between. The CDR3 DNA follows: TGTGCCAGCAGCGTAGCTACGGGGGAGACCCAGTACTTC. The encoded protein is CASSVATGETQYF.

This chain uses TRBV29-1 with TRBJ2-1; D gene ambiguous. V was clipped by 4 bases and J by 4 bases, with 11 bases between them. The germline gives CDR1 SQVTM, CDR2 ANQGSEA. This CDR3 is 13 amino acids long. The CDR3 coding sequence is TGCAGCGTTGTAATCCGTGATTACAATGAGCAGTTCTTC. This encodes CSVVIRDYNEQFF.

Many counts were recorded for this clonotype. This chain joins TRBV20-1 and TRBJ1-3; TRBD1 agrees at 10 bases. The germline V gene encodes CDR1 DFQATT and CDR2 SNEGSKA (reference sequence). The ends lost 6 bases at V and 3 bases at J; junction bases unmatched: 11. The CDR3 length is 16 residues. The CDR3 loop is CSALPSDRGHGNTIYF. CDR3 nucleotide sequence: TGCAGTGCCCTCCCCAGCGACAGGGGGCATGGAAACACCATATATTTT.

This sequence joins TRBV7-9 and TRBJ1-3; perhaps TRBD1 as D (6 bases). This CDR3 has 14 residues. Germline V lookup: CDR1 SEHNR, CDR2 FQNEAQ (reference sequence). The V and J ends lost 5 bases and 0 bases respectively, with 8 bases between them. The CDR3 sequence: CASSRTDSGNTIYF. CDR3 nucleotide sequence: TGTGCCAGCAGCCGGACAGACTCTGGAAACACCATATATTTT.

This clonotype was seen many times. This sequence joins TRBV21-1 and TRBJ2-7. TRBV21-1 is described as a pseudogene. This CDR3 spans 14 amino acids. CDR3 sequence (DNA): TGTGCCAGGGGGAACCTGGACGGCACCTACGAGCAGTACTTC. Its protein is CARGNLDGTYEQYF.

The sample holds one count of this clonotype. This chain uses TRBV5-1 with TRBJ2-7, with 7 bases that match TRBD2. The CDR3 extends over 15 amino acids. Germline V lookup: CDR1 SGHRS, CDR2 YFSETQ. Germline trimming cut 0 bases from V and 3 bases from J; bases unmatched to any gene: 6. CDR3 DNA: TGCGCCAGCAGCTTGGGCGGGAGTTGGCGCTACGAGCAGTACTTC. Translation: CASSLGGSWRYEQYF.

This clonotype was seen more than once but under ten times. V gene TRBV10-3 combines with J gene TRBJ2-7; D is perhaps TRBD1 or TRBD2 (5 bases each). The CDR3 length is 12 residues. Germline V lookup: CDR1 ENHRY, CDR2 SYGVKD. Trimming cost V 8 bases and J 7 bases, with 15 bases left between them. The CDR3 is CAIGDRTEEQYF. The CDR3 DNA reads TGTGCCATCGGGGACCGCACGGAAGAGCAGTACTTC.

This clonotype was counted many times. This chain joins TRBV28 and TRBJ1-2, with D possibly being TRBD1 (5 bases). CDR3 size: 14 residues. The germline V gene has CDR1 MDHEN and CDR2 SYDVKM. Trimming shortened V by 6 bases and J by 4 bases, and 15 bases separated the two germline ends. CDR3 sequence: CASSQGTAFYGYTF. CDR3 bases: TGTGCCAGCAGCCAAGGGACCGCGTTCTATGGCTACACCTTC.

In this sample, this clonotype turned up many times. This rearrangement joins TRBV2 to TRBJ2-3; a weak D match, TRBD2 (6 bases). The V end lost 5 bases, the J end lost 2 bases, and 11 bases lay between the germline ends. Per germline, CDR1 SNHLY and CDR2 FYNNEI. The CDR3 is 14 amino acids. The CDR3 nucleotides are TGTGCCAGCAGTCGACGGACTACCACAGATACGCAGTATTTT. Protein product: CASSRRTTTDTQYF.

The rearrangement uses TRBV18 and TRBJ2-7; 8 nucleotides line up with TRBD2. The J segment lost 6 bases and the V segment lost 6 bases, leaving 10 bases of the junction unmatched. This CDR3 comprises 14 residues. Germline loops: CDR1 KGHSH, CDR2 LQKENI. The CDR3, as DNA: TGTGCCAGCTCCCCGGGAGGGCCTATTTTCGAGCAGTACTTC. It specifies CASSPGGPIFEQYF.

This clonotype has ten or more counts. J is TRBJ2-4 and V is TRBV5-1, with no clear D. The CDR3 consists of 14 residues. The V and J ends lost 2 bases and 6 bases respectively, with 12 bases between them. Germline CDR1 SGHRS, CDR2 YFSETQ. CDR3 nucleotides: TGCGCCAGCAGCTTTGGTCAGGACCCAAACATTCAGTACTTC. Amino acids: CASSFGQDPNIQYF.